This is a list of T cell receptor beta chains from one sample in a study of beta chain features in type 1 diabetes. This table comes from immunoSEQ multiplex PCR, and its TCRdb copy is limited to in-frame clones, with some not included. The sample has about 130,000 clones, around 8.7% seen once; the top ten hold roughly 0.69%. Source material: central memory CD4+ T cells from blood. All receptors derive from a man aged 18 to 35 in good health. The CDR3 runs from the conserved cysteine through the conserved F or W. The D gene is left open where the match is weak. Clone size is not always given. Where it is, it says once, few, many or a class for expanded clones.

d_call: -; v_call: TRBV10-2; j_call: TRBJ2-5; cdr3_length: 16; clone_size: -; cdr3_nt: TGCGCCAGCAGTGATGCCGGGGGAGTACGGCAAGAGACCCAGTACTTC; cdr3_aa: CASSDAGGVRQETQYF
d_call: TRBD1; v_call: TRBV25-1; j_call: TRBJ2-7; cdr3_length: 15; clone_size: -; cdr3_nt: TGTGCCAGCAGTGAACCGGGACAGGGTACCTACGAGCAGTACTTC; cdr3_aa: CASSEPGQGTYEQYF
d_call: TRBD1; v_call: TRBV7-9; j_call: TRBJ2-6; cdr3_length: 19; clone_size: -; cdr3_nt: TGTGCCAGCACCGCCTCGGGGCAGGGGGCGATCTCTGGGGCCAACGTCCTGACTTTC; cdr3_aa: CASTASGQGAISGANVLTF
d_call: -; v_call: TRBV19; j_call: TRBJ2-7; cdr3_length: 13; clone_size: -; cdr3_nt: TGTGCCAGCGCGAAAGGGGCTTCCTACGAGCAGTACTTC; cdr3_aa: CASAKGASYEQYF
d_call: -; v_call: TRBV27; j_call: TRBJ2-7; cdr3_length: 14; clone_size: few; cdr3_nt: TGTGCCAGCAGTCGGTCAGGGGTATACCACGAGCAGTACTTC; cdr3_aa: CASSRSGVYHEQYF
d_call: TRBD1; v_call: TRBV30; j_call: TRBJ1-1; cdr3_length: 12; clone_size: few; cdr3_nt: TGTGCCGGTGACAGGGTGAACACTGAAGCTTTCTTT; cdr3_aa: CAGDRVNTEAFF
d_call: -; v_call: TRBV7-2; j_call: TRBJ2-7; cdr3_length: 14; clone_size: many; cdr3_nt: TGTGCCAGCAGCTTAAACGCCGGGACCTACGAGCAGTACTTC; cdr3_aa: CASSLNAGTYEQYF
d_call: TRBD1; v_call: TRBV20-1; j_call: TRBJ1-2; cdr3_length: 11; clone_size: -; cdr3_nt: TGCAGTGCTCCCCGGACAGGACTCAGCACCTTC; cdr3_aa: CSAPRTGLSTF
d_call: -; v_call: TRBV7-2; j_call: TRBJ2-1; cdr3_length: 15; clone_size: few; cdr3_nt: TGTGCCAGCAGCTTCTCGACTAGCTCCTACAATGAGCAGTTCTTC; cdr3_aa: CASSFSTSSYNEQFF
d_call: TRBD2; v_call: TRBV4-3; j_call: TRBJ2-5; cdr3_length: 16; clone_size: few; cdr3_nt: TGCGCCAGCAGCCAAGATGGCGGGGGGTATGCGGAGACCCAGTACTTC; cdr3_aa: CASSQDGGGYAETQYF
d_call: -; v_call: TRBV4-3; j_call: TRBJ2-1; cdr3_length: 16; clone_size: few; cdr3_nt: TGCGCCAGCAGCCAAGAAGGGGCGGGGGCTTACAATGAGCAGTTCTTC; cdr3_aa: CASSQEGAGAYNEQFF
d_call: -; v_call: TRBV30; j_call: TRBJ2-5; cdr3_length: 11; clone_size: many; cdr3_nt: TGTGCCTGGAAACAGGGAGAGACCCAGTACTTC; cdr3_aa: CAWKQGETQYF
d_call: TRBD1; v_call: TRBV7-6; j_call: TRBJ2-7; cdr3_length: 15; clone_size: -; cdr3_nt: TGTGCCAGCAGCTTAGGACAGGGGGGTTTCTACGAGCAGTACTTC; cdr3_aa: CASSLGQGGFYEQYF
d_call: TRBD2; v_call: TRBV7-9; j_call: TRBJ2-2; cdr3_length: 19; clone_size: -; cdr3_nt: TGTGCCAGCAGCCGGGGGTCGGGGGGAAACCCGGCGAACACCGGGGAGCTGTTTTTT; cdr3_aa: CASSRGSGGNPANTGELFF
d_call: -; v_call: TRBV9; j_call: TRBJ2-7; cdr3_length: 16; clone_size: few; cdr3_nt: TGTGCCAGCAGCCCTGGGACACCGCAAAATACCTACGAGCAGTACTTC; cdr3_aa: CASSPGTPQNTYEQYF
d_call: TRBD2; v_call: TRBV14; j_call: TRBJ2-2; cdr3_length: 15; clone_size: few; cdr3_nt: TGTGCCAGCAGCCCGGGACTAGCGCTCACCGGGGAGCTGTTTTTT; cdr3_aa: CASSPGLALTGELFF
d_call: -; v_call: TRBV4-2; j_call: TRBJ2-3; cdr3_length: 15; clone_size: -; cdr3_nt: TGTGCCAGCAGCCGTGGGTGGGAGAGCACAGATACGCAGTATTTT; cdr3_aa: CASSRGWESTDTQYF
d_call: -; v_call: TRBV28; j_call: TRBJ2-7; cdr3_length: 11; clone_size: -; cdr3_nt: TGTGCCCTGGGGGGTACCTACGAGCAGTACTTC; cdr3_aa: CALGGTYEQYF
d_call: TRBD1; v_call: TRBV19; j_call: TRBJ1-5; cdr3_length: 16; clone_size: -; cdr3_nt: TGTGCCAGTAGTACCGCGACAGGGGGCAGGGGTCAGCCCCAGCATTTT; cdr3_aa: CASSTATGGRGQPQHF
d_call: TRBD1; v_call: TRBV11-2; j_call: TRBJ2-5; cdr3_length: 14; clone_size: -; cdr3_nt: TGTGCCAGCAGCTTGGGTCAGGGGGTAGGGACCCAGTACTTC; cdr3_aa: CASSLGQGVGTQYF
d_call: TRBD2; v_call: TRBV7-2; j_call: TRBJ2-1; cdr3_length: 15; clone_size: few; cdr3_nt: TGTGCCAGCAGCTCCATGACTAGCGGGGGTAATGAGCAGTTCTTC; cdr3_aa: CASSSMTSGGNEQFF
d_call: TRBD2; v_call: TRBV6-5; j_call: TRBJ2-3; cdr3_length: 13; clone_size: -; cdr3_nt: TGTGCCAGCGAACTAGCGGGGTCAGATACGCAGTATTTT; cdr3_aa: CASELAGSDTQYF
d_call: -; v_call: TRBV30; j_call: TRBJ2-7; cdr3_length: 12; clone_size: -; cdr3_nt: TGTGCCTGGAGTGATCGGGGGTACGAGCAGTACTTC; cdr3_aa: CAWSDRGYEQYF
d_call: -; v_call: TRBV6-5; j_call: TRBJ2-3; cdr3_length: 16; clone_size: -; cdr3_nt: TGTGCCAGCAGTTACTCGTGGGACAAGGGTTTGGATACGCAGTATTTT; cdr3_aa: CASSYSWDKGLDTQYF
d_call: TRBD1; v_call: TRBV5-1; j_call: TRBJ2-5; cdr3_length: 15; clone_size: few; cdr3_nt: TGCGCCAGCAGAGAACTACAGGGGCGGAAAGAGACCCAGTACTTC; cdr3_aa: CASRELQGRKETQYF
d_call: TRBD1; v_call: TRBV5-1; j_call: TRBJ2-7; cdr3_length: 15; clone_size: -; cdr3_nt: TGCGCCAGCAGCTACTCCGGGACAGGGAGGTACGAGCAGTACTTC; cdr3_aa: CASSYSGTGRYEQYF
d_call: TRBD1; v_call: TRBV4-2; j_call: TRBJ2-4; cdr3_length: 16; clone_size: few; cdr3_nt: TGTGCCAGCCAGGGTGACAGGGGGATTGCCAAAAACATTCAGTACTTC; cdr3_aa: CASQGDRGIAKNIQYF
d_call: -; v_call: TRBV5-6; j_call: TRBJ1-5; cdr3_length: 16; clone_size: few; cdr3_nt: TGTGCCAGCAGCCGGGGGGGGCACAACAGCAATCAGCCCCAGCATTTT; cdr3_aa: CASSRGGHNSNQPQHF
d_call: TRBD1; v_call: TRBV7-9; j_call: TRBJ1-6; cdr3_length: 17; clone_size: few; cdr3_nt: TGTGCCAGCAGCCTCAGACAGGGGGCGAGCCCGGATTCACCCCTCCACTTT; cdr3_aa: CASSLRQGASPDSPLHF
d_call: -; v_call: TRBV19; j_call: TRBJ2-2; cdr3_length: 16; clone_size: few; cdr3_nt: TGTGCCAGTAGTATAGCGGTCATACTCGACACCGGGGAGCTGTTTTTT; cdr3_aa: CASSIAVILDTGELFF
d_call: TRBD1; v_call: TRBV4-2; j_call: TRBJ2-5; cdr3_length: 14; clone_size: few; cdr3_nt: TGTGCCAGCAGCCAAAACAGGGGGCTGGAGACCCAGTACTTC; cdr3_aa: CASSQNRGLETQYF
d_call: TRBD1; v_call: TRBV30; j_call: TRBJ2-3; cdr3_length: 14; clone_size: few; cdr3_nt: TGTGCCTGGAGTGCAATTACAGGGGCAGATACGCAGTATTTT; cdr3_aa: CAWSAITGADTQYF
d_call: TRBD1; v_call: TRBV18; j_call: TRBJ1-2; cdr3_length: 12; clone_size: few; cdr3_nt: TGTGCCAGCTCAACAGGGGAAGACGGCTACACCTTC; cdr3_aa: CASSTGEDGYTF
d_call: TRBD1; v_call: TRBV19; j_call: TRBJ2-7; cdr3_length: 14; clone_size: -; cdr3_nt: TGTGCCAGTAGTGAGGGACAGATTTCCTACGAGCAGTACTTC; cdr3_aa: CASSEGQISYEQYF
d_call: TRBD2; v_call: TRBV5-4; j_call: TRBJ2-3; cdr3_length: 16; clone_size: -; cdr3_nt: TGTGCCAGCAGCCTCCCACTTAGCGGGGCCTCAGATACGCAGTATTTT; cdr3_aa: CASSLPLSGASDTQYF
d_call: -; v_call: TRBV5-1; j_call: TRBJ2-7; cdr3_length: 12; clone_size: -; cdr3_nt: TGCGCCAGCAGCGCCTCCGGGTCCCCCCCTCTCTTC; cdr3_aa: CASSASGSPPLF
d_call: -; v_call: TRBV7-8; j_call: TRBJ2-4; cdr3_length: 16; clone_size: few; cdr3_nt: TGTGCCAGCAGCCGAGGGACTGGAATAGCCAAAAACATTCAGTACTTC; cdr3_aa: CASSRGTGIAKNIQYF